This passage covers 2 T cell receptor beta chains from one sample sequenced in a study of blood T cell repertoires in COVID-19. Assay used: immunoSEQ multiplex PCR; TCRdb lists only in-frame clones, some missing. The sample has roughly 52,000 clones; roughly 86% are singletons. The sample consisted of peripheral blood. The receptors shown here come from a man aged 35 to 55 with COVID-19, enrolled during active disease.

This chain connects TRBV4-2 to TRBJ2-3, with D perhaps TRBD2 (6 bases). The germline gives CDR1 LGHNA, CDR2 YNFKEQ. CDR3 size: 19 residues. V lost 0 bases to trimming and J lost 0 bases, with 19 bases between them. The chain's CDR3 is CASSQDRGSGFTSTDTQYF. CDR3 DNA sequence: TGTGCCAGCAGCCAAGATCGGGGTAGCGGCTTTACTAGCACAGATACGCAGTATTTT.

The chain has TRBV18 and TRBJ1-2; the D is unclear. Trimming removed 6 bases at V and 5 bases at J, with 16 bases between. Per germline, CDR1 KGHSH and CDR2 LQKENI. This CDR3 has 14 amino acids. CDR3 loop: CASSPTTDRYGYTF. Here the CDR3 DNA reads TGTGCCAGCTCTCCTACAACAGATCGGTATGGCTACACCTTC.